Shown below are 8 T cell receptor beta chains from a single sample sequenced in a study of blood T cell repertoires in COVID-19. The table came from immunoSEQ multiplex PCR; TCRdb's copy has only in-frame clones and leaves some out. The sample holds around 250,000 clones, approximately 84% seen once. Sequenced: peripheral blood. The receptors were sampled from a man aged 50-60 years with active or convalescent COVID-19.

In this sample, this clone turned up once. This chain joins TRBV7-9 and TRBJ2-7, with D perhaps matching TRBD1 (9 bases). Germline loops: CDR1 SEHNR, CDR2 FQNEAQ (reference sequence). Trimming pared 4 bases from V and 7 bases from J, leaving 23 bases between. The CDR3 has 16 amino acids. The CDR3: CASSSGGGQGTREQYF. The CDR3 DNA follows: TGTGCCAGCAGCTCCGGAGGAGGACAGGGGACTAGGGAGCAGTACTTC. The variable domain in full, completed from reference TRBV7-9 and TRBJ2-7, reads DTGVSQNPRHKITKRGQNVTFRCDPISEHNRLYWYRQTLGQGPEFLTYFQNEAQLEKSRLLSDRFSAERPKGSFSTLEIQRTEQGDSAMYLCASSSGGGQGTREQYFGPGTRLTVT.

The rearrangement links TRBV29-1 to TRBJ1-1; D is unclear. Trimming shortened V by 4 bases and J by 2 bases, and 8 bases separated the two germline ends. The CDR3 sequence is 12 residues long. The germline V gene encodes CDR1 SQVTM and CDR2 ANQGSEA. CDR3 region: CSVVQSNTEAFF. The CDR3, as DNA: TGCAGCGTTGTACAGAGTAACACTGAAGCTTTCTTT. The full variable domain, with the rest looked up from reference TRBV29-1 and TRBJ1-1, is SAVISQKPSRDICQRGTSLTIQCQVDSQVTMMFWYRQQPGQSLTLIATANQGSEATYESGFVIDKFPISRPNLTFSTLTVSNMSPEDSSIYLCSVVQSNTEAFFGQGTRLTVV.

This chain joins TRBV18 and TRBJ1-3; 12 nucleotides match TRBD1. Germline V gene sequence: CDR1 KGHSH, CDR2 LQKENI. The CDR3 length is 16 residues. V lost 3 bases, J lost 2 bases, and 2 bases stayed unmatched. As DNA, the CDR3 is TGTGCCAGCTCACCGGGACAGGGGGCAGCTGGAAACACCATATATTTT. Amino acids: CASSPGQGAAGNTIYF.

CDR3 loop: CASSSVNEKLFF. The CDR3 region has the DNA TGTGCCAGCAGCTCGGTCAATGAAAAACTGTTTTTT. This rearrangement joins TRBV5-4 to TRBJ1-4; D gene unclear. Germline lookup yields CDR1 SGHNT and CDR2 YYREEE (reference sequence). Trimming took off 3 bases at V and 5 bases at J, with 5 bases between the two ends. There are 12 residues in the CDR3.

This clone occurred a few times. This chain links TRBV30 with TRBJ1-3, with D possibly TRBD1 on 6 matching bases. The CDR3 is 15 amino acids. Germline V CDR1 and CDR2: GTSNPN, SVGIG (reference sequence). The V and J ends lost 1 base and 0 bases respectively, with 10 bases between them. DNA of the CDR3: TGTGCCTGGAGTGCAGGGGTGTACTCTGGAAACACCATATATTTT. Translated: CAWSAGVYSGNTIYF.

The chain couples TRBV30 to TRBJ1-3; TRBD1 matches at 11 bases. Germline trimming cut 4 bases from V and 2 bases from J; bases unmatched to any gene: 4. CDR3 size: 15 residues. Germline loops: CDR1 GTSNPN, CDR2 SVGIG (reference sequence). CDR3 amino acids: CAWTTGQGAGNTIYF. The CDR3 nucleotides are TGTGCCTGGACTACGGGACAGGGGGCTGGAAACACCATATATTTT. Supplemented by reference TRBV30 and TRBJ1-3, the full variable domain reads SQTIHQWPATLVQPVGSPLSLECTVEGTSNPNLYWYRQAAGRGLQLLFYSVGIGQISSEVPQNLSASRPQDRQFILSSKKLLLSDSGFYLCAWTTGQGAGNTIYFGEGSWLTVV.

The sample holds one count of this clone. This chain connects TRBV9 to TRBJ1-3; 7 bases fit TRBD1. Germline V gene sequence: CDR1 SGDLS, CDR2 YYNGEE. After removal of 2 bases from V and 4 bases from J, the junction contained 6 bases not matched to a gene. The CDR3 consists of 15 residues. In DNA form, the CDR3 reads TGTGCCAGCAGCGTGACAGGGACTCAAGGAAACACCATATATTTT. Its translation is CASSVTGTQGNTIYF.

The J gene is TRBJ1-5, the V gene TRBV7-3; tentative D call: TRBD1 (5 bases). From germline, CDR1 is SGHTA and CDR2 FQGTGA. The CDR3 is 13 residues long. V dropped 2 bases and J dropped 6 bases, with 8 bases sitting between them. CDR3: CASSLQGGQPQHF. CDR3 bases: TGTGCCAGCAGCTTACAGGGAGGTCAGCCCCAGCATTTT.